The clone carrying this T cell receptor (beta chain) was observed many times. Its antigen remains unidentified. The V gene's germline CDR1 is LNHDA and CDR2 SQIVND (reference sequence). There are 17 residues in the CDR3. V was clipped by 7 bases and J by 3 bases; unmatched bases: 16. This record comes from a study of response to subunit inactivated influenza vaccine. Study-wide points: Only a handful of new T cells, the authors suggested, are recruited with each seasonal influenza vaccination.

Each CDR3 protein is one row after TCRdb ran MiXCR on the RT-PCR reads. The sample comprises fewer than 600,000 distinct CDR3 sequences, approximately 7.7% of which are singletons, and about an eighth rests with the top ten. The clonotype was recovered from a man between 50 and 75 years old who received an inactivated influenza vaccine. The chain carries TRBV19 and TRBJ1-1; 8 positions agree with TRBD1. Sequenced here: PBMCs from blood, sampled less than 30 months after vaccination. The chain's CDR3 is CASKKSRGRDPDTEAFF. CDR3 bases: TGTGCCAGTAAGAAAAGCAGGGGGCGAGATCCGGACACTGAAGCTTTCTTT.